This TCR beta chain originates from a study of blood T cell repertoires in COVID-19 (dated by TCRdb to the early 2020s). General notes on the study: Collaborator samples came from the United States, Italy and Spain and covered acute and convalescent phases of COVID-19. The material from the prospective study consisted of cDNA or gDNA derived from T cells, B-cell-depleted T cells, or PBMCs. The dataset comprised deeply sampled blood TCRbeta repertoires from subjects exposed to, actively infected with, or recovered from COVID-19. The repertoires were released in a freely available public database meant as a resource for research on the immune response to SARS-CoV-2. Samples came from the ongoing ImmuneRACE study (first 160 participants) plus 1,254 subjects from 6 global collaborators. A de-identified subject ID, COVID-19 status, age in years and sex were almost always included in the sample metadata. Where HLA class I and class II types were available, the types were taken from metadata supplied by the sample provider, not from assay-based typing. What the work shows at the level of the full study, not this receptor alone: How much clinical and demographic metadata was included differed by source and by participant, and the metadata was provided uncurated.

TCRbeta CDR3 regions were amplified from genomic DNA by means of the immunoSEQ Assay, a bias-controlled multiplex PCR. Processing in the source paper ran as follows. The number of nucleated cells in each sample was estimated from the amplification of reference gene primers within the assay. To quantify the absolute abundance of each unique TCRbeta CDR3 rearrangement, sequence reads were collapsed and filtered. For each sample, productive Simpson clonality was calculated as the square root of Simpson's diversity index over productive rearrangements. Entries here come from immuneACCESS through TCRdb and include only in-frame sequences with V and J called. Some clones fail to appear in such tables; in the studies checked, an unresolved V gene covers under half of the shortfall, and the cause of the remainder is unknown. V and J calls and clone size are those listed in that table; D and trimming were worked out from the DNA. This sample has 140,000 to 150,000 clones in its table, and 75% to 85% of those were observed once. 3.5% to 4.5% of the sample goes to the ten largest clones.

Points on this clone: Its specific antigen is unknown. Within one base of it there is no much larger clone, and no base qualities were kept.

Reading the germline V gene (reference sequence) gives CDR1 LGHDT and CDR2 YNNKEL. Clipping removes 4 bases from V and 7 bases from J, with 5 as the unmatched junction base count. From the cysteine through the phenylalanine, the CDR3 covers 14 amino acids. Of all the DNA, just the CDR3 is kept, 42 bases in frame from base 1. Whole blood was collected in K2EDTA tubes by collaborating institutions according to the institutions' own protocols. For TCRbeta analysis, collaborator samples were shipped as frozen whole blood, as isolated PBMCs, or as DNA extracted from either sample type. This clonotype originated in a man aged 55 to 69 with acute or convalescent COVID-19. The chain couples TRBV3-1 (or the pseudogene TRBV3-2) to TRBJ2-5, with 11 bases matching TRBD2. The sequencing input was peripheral blood. The bases are TGTGCCAGCAGCCCCGCCGGGACTAGCGGGACCCAGTACTTC. It translates as CASSPAGTSGTQYF.